This passage covers 32 T cell receptor beta chains from one sample sequenced in a study of cytomegalovirus exposure and HLA in healthy donors (dated by TCRdb to 2017 to 2019). The library relied on the immunoSEQ multiplex PCR assay. Imported from immuneACCESS, the table was reduced by TCRdb to in-frame sequences with V and J called. These copies leave out some clones; in studies compared against another copy, an unresolved V gene accounts for under half, and the cause of the remainder is not known. This sample comprises nearly 80,000 clones, over 85% of them detected only once. The ten largest clones take up 3% to 4.5% of the sample. The material sequenced was PBMCs. Receptors originate from a woman aged 30 to 39 in good health and CMV-seronegative.

V gene TRBV7-2 combines with J gene TRBJ2-3, with TRBD2 matching over 8 bases. V gave up 1 base and J gave up 3 bases; unmatched junction bases: 6. CDR3 length equals 16 residues. Germline V lookup: CDR1 SGHTA, CDR2 FQGNSA. The CDR3 DNA sequence: TGTGCCAGCAGCTTAGTGGGCGGGGGGACAACAGATACGCAGTATTTT. This encodes CASSLVGGGTTDTQYF.

This chain joins TRBV18 and TRBJ1-5; D not certain. The CDR3 totals 14 residues. The ends were cut back, 3 bases at V and 0 bases at J, with 6 bases in the middle. Germline assignment: CDR1 KGHSH and CDR2 LQKENI. As DNA, the CDR3 is TGTGCCAGCTCACCTAATCTTAGCAATCAGCCCCAGCATTTT. It is translated as CASSPNLSNQPQHF.

This chain joins TRBV19 and TRBJ1-5; D ambiguous. The V gene's germline CDR1 is LNHDA and CDR2 SQIVND (reference sequence). CDR3 length: 15 amino acids. Deletions cut 3 bases from V and 3 bases from J, with 12 bases between. CDR3: CASSIRSGDNQPQHF. Here the CDR3 DNA reads TGTGCCAGTAGTATTAGGAGCGGGGACAATCAGCCCCAGCATTTT.

The chain carries TRBV4-2 and TRBJ2-7; 13 bases are shared with TRBD2. CDR1 and CDR2 (germline): LGHNA, YNFKEQ. V lost 0 bases to trimming and J lost 3 bases; unmatched junction nucleotides: 8. CDR3 size: 18 residues. The chain's CDR3 is CASSQDPPGLAGSYEQYF. CDR3 bases: TGTGCCAGCAGCCAAGATCCCCCGGGACTAGCGGGGAGCTACGAGCAGTACTTC.

V usage is TRBV7-2 and J usage is TRBJ1-5; weak D call: TRBD1 (5 bases). This CDR3 has 15 amino acids. Germline V gene sequence: CDR1 SGHTA, CDR2 FQGNSA. V was cut by 0 bases and J by 1 base, with 7 bases left in between. The CDR3 DNA follows: TGTGCCAGCAGCTTAGCCCCAGGGAGCAATCAGCCCCAGCATTTT. Its protein is CASSLAPGSNQPQHF.

The V call is TRBV28, the J call TRBJ1-4; D remains unclear. The CDR3 totals 14 residues. V lost 5 bases, J lost 7 bases, and 14 bases lay in between. CDR1 MDHEN and CDR2 SYDVKM come from the germline V gene. The CDR3 loop is CASSLYGGGEKLFF. The CDR3 nucleotides are TGTGCCAGCAGTCTTTACGGAGGCGGTGAAAAACTGTTTTTT.

This chain joins TRBV4-2 and TRBJ2-1, with 8 bases fitting TRBD2. Trimming removed 1 base from V and 3 bases from J; junction bases left unmatched: 8. The CDR3 has 17 residues. Germline lookup yields CDR1 LGHNA and CDR2 YNFKEQ. CDR3 bases: TGTGCCAGCAGCCAAGGCCCGAGCGGGGGCCTCTACAATGAGCAGTTCTTC. Translating it yields CASSQGPSGGLYNEQFF.

This clone was recorded only once. The chain recombines TRBV7-9 with TRBJ2-7; 8 nucleotides agree with TRBD1. Germline CDR1 reads SEHNR; CDR2 reads FQNEAQ (reference sequence). J lost 6 bases, V lost 4 bases, and 8 bases had no gene match. The length of the CDR3 is 14 residues. CDR3 coding DNA: TGTGCCAGCAGCTCACCCGGACAGGGCGCCGAGCAGTACTTC. Translating it yields CASSSPGQGAEQYF.

CDR3 protein: CASSPTAYEQYF. The CDR3 DNA sequence: TGTGCCAGCAGCCCAACAGCCTACGAGCAGTACTTC. The rearrangement joins TRBV28 to TRBJ2-7; D is undetermined. The CDR3 extends over 12 amino acids. Germline values: CDR1 MDHEN, CDR2 SYDVKM. Trimming took 6 bases from V and 2 from J, leaving 8 bases between them.

This clone has just one count. The CDR3, as DNA: TGCGCCAGCAGCCAAGAAGAACGGGACAGAAACTATGGCTACACCTTC. Translation gives CASSQEERDRNYGYTF. The chain employs TRBV4-1 and TRBJ1-2, with TRBD1 matching over 7 bases. V was clipped by 0 bases and J by 2 bases; unmatched bases: 6. The germline V gene has CDR1 MGHRA and CDR2 YSYEKL. CDR3 length: 16 amino acids.

J is TRBJ1-1 and V is TRBV6-6; 10 bases fit TRBD1. This CDR3 contains 15 residues. Germline V lookup: CDR1 MNHNY, CDR2 SVGAGI (reference sequence). Losses at the gene ends were 5 bases for V and 1 base for J; bases not matched to a gene: 4. CDR3: CASSARDRGNTEAFF. CDR3 nucleotides: TGTGCCAGCAGTGCCCGGGACAGGGGGAACACTGAAGCTTTCTTT.

V usage is TRBV19 and J usage is TRBJ2-3; TRBD2 agrees at 7 bases. Losses at the gene ends were 5 bases for V and 1 base for J; bases not matched to a gene: 6. CDR1 and CDR2 (germline): LNHDA, SQIVND (reference sequence). The CDR3 loop spans 15 amino acids. The CDR3 DNA reads TGTGCCAGTAGTCGGGGGGACGCAGGCACAGATACGCAGTATTTT. It encodes CASSRGDAGTDTQYF.

The chain couples TRBV10-3 to TRBJ1-2, with 7 bases that match TRBD1. The CDR3 sequence is 14 residues long. Trimming at V came to 8 bases and at J to 8 bases, leaving 14 bases not matched to a gene. CDR1 and CDR2 (germline): ENHRY, SYGVKD. CDR3 nucleotides: TGTGCCATCGGTTTAACCGGGACAGCTATGGGCTACACCTTC. Translated, it gives CAIGLTGTAMGYTF.

The chain uses TRBV5-4 and TRBJ2-1; tentative D call: TRBD2 (6 bases). Trimming pared 1 base from V and 5 bases from J, leaving 10 bases between. Germline CDR1 and CDR2: SGHNT and YYREEE (reference sequence). The CDR3 length is 14 residues. CDR3 protein: CASSLLGGDNEQFF. Here the CDR3 DNA reads TGTGCCAGCAGCTTGCTCGGGGGAGACAATGAGCAGTTCTTC.

This rearrangement joins TRBV5-4 to TRBJ2-6; tentative D call: TRBD2 (5 bases). Per the germline V gene, CDR1 is SGHNT and CDR2 is YYREEE (reference sequence). The ends were cut back, 1 base at V and 2 bases at J, with 7 bases in the middle. There are 15 residues in the CDR3. In DNA form, the CDR3 reads TGTGCCAGCAGCTTGTTGGGAGCTGGGGCCAACGTCCTGACTTTC. Translation: CASSLLGAGANVLTF.

This clone was recorded once. This chain uses TRBV11-2 with TRBJ2-1; D is possibly TRBD2 (6 bases). Trimming stripped 1 base from V and 0 bases from J, with 7 bases between. The germline V gene has CDR1 SGHAT and CDR2 FQNNGV. This CDR3 spans 15 amino acids. CDR3 sequence: CASSLGSGSYNEQFF. The CDR3 bases are TGTGCCAGCAGCTTAGGTAGCGGCTCCTACAATGAGCAGTTCTTC.

CDR3 sequence (DNA): TGTGCCAGCAGTTTGACATACGGCTACACCTTC. It specifies CASSLTYGYTF. The chain links TRBV28 to TRBJ1-2; D gene uncertain. Germline-derived CDR1 and CDR2 are MDHEN and SYDVKM. The ends were cut back, 3 bases at V and 8 bases at J, with 7 bases in the middle. The CDR3 runs 11 residues.

The chain is built from TRBV7-6 and TRBJ2-1; 13 nucleotides match TRBD2. This CDR3 comprises 16 residues. The junction had 8 bases not matched to a gene; V was cut back by 5 bases and J by 7 bases. Per germline, CDR1 SGHVS and CDR2 FNYEAQ. The CDR3 DNA reads as TGTGCCAGCAGCACGAGACTAGCGGGAGGCGCTAATGAGCAGTTCTTC. Its translation is CASSTRLAGGANEQFF.

This clone was picked up a small number of times. The CDR3 sequence is CASRTSRDYGYTF. The CDR3 DNA is TGTGCCAGCCGGACATCCCGCGACTATGGCTACACCTTC. J is TRBJ1-2 and V is TRBV6-1, with TRBD1 as a possible D gene (5 bases). The CDR3 consists of 13 residues. Trimming took off 8 bases at V and 3 bases at J, with 13 bases between the two ends. The germline CDR1 and CDR2 sequences are MNHNS and SASEGT.

The chain employs TRBV6-1 and TRBJ1-1; 7 nucleotides line up with TRBD1. Germline V lookup: CDR1 MNHNS, CDR2 SASEGT. The V and J ends lost 7 bases and 1 base, in that order; junction bases with no gene match: 9. The CDR3 extends over 15 amino acids. The CDR3 protein is CASNRGGFGNTEAFF. CDR3 DNA sequence: TGTGCCAGCAACCGAGGGGGCTTTGGGAACACTGAAGCTTTCTTT.

The CDR3 DNA is TGTGCCAGCAGCTCTGCCTCCGGGACAGGGGGCTTTTGGAATTCACCCCTCCACTTT. Its protein product is CASSSASGTGGFWNSPLHF. V usage is TRBV7-6 and J usage is TRBJ1-6; the match to TRBD1 covers 12 bases. In germline, CDR1 is SGHVS, CDR2 FNYEAQ. This CDR3 has 19 residues. Trimming removed 4 bases from V and 7 bases from J; junction bases left unmatched: 14.

Remarks on this clone: The junction departs from the called germline gene at one end, perhaps through a read error. The CDR3 DNA is TGTGCCAGCAGCTTGGATACAGGGGTTTGGCCGACTATTCAGAACTTC. It translates to CASSLDTGVWPTIQNF. J is TRBJ2-7 and V is TRBV5-6; 7 nucleotides line up with TRBD1. Germline lookup yields CDR1 SGHDT and CDR2 YYEEEE. The CDR3 runs to 16 residues.

This clone was found once. The gene calls are TRBV7-2 and TRBJ2-5; possible D gene TRBD2, 7 bases. The CDR3 spans 14 residues. Germline V CDR1 and CDR2: SGHTA, FQGNSA. With 5 bases removed from V and 5 bases from J, the gap between germline ends came to 15 bases. This CDR3 reads CASSRWGGAETQYF. The CDR3, as DNA: TGTGCCAGCAGCCGCTGGGGGGGGGCGGAGACCCAGTACTTC.

The chain combines TRBV23-1 with TRBJ1-6; no firm D call. TRBV23-1 is annotated as an ORF whose role is uncertain. With 10 bases removed from V and 0 bases from J, the gap between germline ends came to 22 bases. The CDR3 length is 18 residues. CDR3 sequence reads: CATPAPRVQSSYNSPLHF. The CDR3 DNA reads as TGCGCCACCCCAGCCCCCCGGGTCCAGAGCTCCTATAATTCACCCCTCCACTTT.

The chain joins TRBV5-1 to TRBJ2-2, with D maybe TRBD2 (6 bases). Germline-derived CDR1 and CDR2 are SGHRS and YFSETQ. Trimming left V 8 bases short and J 7 bases short, with 15 bases between. The CDR3 has 13 amino acids. CDR3 protein: CASTRSGDGELFF. For the CDR3, the DNA is TGCGCCAGTACCCGGTCGGGGGACGGGGAGCTGTTTTTT.

The chain employs TRBV7-9 and TRBJ2-1; a possible D gene is TRBD2 (6 bases). Between the trimmed V and J ends, which lost 3 bases and 0 bases, there was a span of 15 bases. CDR1 and CDR2 (germline): SEHNR, FQNEAQ (reference sequence). The CDR3 has 17 amino acids. As DNA, the CDR3 is TGTGCCAGCAGCTTGCCGGGACTTTCGAGCTCCTACAATGAGCAGTTCTTC. As protein: CASSLPGLSSSYNEQFF.

The DNA for the CDR3 is TGTGCCAGCAGCGGGGAAAAGACAGGCGTGTTTGGCTACACCTTC. This codes for CASSGEKTGVFGYTF. The chain couples TRBV9 to TRBJ1-2; D is perhaps TRBD1 (6 bases). The germline gives CDR1 SGDLS, CDR2 YYNGEE. V lost 3 bases and J 7 bases, leaving 19 bases between the germline ends. This CDR3 spans 15 amino acids.

V is TRBV11-1 and J is TRBJ2-5, with TRBD1 matching 7 bases. The J segment lost 5 bases and the V segment lost 8 bases, leaving 17 bases of the junction unmatched. Germline V gene sequence: CDR1 SGHAT, CDR2 FQDESV (reference sequence). CDR3 length: 16 amino acids. CDR3 region: CASRPTGSSFPETQYF. CDR3 in DNA: TGTGCCAGCCGCCCGACAGGGTCGAGCTTCCCGGAGACCCAGTACTTC. Full variable domain (missing parts from reference TRBV11-1 and TRBJ2-5): EAEVAQSPRYKITEKSQAVAFWCDPISGHATLYWYRQILGQGPELLVQFQDESVVDDSQLPKDRFSAERLKGVDSTLKIQPAELGDSAMYLCASRPTGSSFPETQYFGPGTRLLVL.

This clone has only one observation. This rearrangement joins TRBV5-6 to TRBJ1-2, with 8 bases identical to TRBD1. Germline V CDR1 and CDR2: SGHDT, YYEEEE. Trimming took 5 bases from V and 8 from J; bases not matched to a gene: 14. CDR3 length: 15 residues. CDR3 residues: CASRLMDREARGYTF. The DNA for the CDR3 is TGTGCCAGCAGATTGATGGACAGGGAGGCGAGGGGCTACACCTTC.

The V call is TRBV19, the J call TRBJ1-6, with a tentative D call TRBD1 (6 bases). Germline V gene data show CDR1 as LNHDA and CDR2 as SQIVND (reference sequence). The CDR3 is 15 residues long. The germline V and J ends were trimmed by 5 bases and 5 bases, with 13 bases remaining between them. Here the CDR3 reads CASSSGEKNNSPLHF. CDR3 coding DNA: TGTGCCAGTAGTTCAGGGGAAAAAAATAATTCACCCCTCCACTTT. The complete variable domain, with remaining parts taken from reference TRBV19 and TRBJ1-6, reads DGGITQSPKYLFRKEGQNVTLSCEQNLNHDAMYWYRQDPGQGLRLIYYSQIVNDFQKGDIAEGYSVSREKKESFPLTVTSAQKNPTAFYLCASSSGEKNNSPLHFGNGTRLTVT.

The chain recombines TRBV7-2 with TRBJ2-5, with D possibly matching TRBD1 (5 bases). Germline V CDR1 and CDR2: SGHTA, FQGNSA. CDR3 length: 16 amino acids. Trimming stripped 6 bases from V and 2 bases from J, with 19 bases between. The chain's CDR3 is CASRHHPLDRQETQYF. The DNA for the CDR3 is TGTGCCAGCAGACATCATCCCCTCGACAGACAAGAGACCCAGTACTTC.

The chain employs TRBV2 and TRBJ2-1; 10 bases line up with TRBD2. V lost 1 base to trimming and J lost 4 bases; unmatched junction nucleotides: 10. The V gene's germline CDR1 is SNHLY and CDR2 FYNNEI. This CDR3 has 18 residues. The CDR3 protein is CASSEDDLAGGLYNEQFF. The CDR3 DNA reads TGTGCCAGCAGTGAAGATGACTTAGCGGGAGGCCTGTACAATGAGCAGTTCTTC.